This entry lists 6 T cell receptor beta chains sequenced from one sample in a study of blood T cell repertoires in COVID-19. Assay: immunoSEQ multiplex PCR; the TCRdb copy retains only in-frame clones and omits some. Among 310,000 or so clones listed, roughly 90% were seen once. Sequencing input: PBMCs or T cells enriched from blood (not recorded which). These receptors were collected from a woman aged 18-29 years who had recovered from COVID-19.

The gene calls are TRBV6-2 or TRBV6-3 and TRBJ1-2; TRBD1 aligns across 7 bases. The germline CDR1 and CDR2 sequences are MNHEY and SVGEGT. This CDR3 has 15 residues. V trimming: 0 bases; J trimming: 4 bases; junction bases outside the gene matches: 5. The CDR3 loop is CASSYSESGGYGYTF. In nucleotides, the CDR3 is TGTGCCAGCAGTTACTCGGAGTCAGGGGGCTATGGCTACACCTTC.

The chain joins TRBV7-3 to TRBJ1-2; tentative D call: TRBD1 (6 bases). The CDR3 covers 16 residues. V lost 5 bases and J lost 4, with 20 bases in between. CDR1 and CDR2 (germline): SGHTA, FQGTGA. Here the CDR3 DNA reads TGTGCCAGCAGCCCAGGGGTAACCCAAATCTCCTATGGCTACACCTTC. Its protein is CASSPGVTQISYGYTF.

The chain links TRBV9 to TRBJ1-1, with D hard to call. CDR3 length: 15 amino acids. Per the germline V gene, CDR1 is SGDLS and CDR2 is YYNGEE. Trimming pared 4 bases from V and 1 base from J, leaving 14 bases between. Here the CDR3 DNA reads TGTGCCAGCAGCATAGGGAGGTCCTCGAACACTGAAGCTTTCTTT. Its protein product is CASSIGRSSNTEAFF.

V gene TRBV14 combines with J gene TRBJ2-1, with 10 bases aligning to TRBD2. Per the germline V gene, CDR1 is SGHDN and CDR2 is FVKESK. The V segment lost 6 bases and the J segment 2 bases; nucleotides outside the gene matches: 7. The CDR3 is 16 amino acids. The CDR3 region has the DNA TGTGCCAGCAGAGCCCGGCTAGCGGGAGCCTACAATGAGCAGTTCTTC. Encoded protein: CASRARLAGAYNEQFF.

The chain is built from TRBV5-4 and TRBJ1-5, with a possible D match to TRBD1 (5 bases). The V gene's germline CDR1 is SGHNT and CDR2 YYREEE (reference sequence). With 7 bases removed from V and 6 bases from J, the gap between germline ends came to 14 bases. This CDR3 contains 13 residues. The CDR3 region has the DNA TGTGCCAGCCCCTCTCAGGGAACTCAGCCCCAGCATTTT. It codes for CASPSQGTQPQHF.

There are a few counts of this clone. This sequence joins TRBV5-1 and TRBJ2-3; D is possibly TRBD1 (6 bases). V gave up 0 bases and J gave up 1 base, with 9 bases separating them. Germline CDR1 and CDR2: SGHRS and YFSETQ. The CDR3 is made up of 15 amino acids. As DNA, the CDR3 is TGCGCCAGCAGCTTGGAATGGGGGCGCACAGATACGCAGTATTTT. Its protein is CASSLEWGRTDTQYF.